This T cell receptor beta chain emerged from a study of blood T cell repertoires in COVID-19. Turning to the study itself: Samples came from the United States, Italy and Spain, spanning acute and convalescent COVID-19. In each case, the material was cDNA or gDNA derived from T cells, B-cell-depleted T cells, or PBMCs.

As handled by the study authors: Amplification of reference gene primers provided the estimated nucleated cell counts. Only in-frame clones appear in the TCRdb table, and some are missing; sequencing was by immunoSEQ multiplex PCR. For V, J and clone size, that table is used; D and trimming come from the DNA. The sample includes around 310,000 clones, around 90% of them seen just once. Symptom resolution, clearance, or two negative PCRs marked the recovered donors of Cohort 3. Per the germline V gene, CDR1 is MNHEY and CDR2 is SMNVEV (reference sequence). The J segment lost 7 bases and the V segment lost 4 bases, leaving 9 bases of the junction unmatched. The CDR3 consists of 14 residues.

The material sequenced was PBMCs or T cells enriched from blood (not recorded which). This TCR was recovered from a man aged 25-45 years who had recovered from COVID-19. The chain is built from TRBV27 and TRBJ1-2; 7 bases agree with TRBD1. The DNA of the CDR3 is TGTGCCAGCAGTTCCCGAGACAGGGTTGGTGGCTACACCTTC. Its translation is CASSSRDRVGGYTF.